A single sample gave rise to the 31 T cell receptor beta chains below, sequenced in a study of CD8 T cells in ankylosing spondylitis. Using its own MiXCR run on the 5' RACE reads, TCRdb lists one record per CDR3 protein. There are approximately 350,000 distinct CDR3 sequences in the sample; over 12% occur only once, and 0.95% to 1.4% lies in the top ten. Sequencing used blood, either unsorted or a sorted T cell fraction (not recorded which). Source of these receptors: a male donor with ankylosing spondylitis or in good health (not recorded which).

The V gene is TRBV2, the J gene TRBJ2-7; 9 nucleotides align to TRBD2. The CDR3 totals 15 residues. Germline V lookup: CDR1 SNHLY, CDR2 FYNNEI. The junction had 9 bases not matched to a gene; V was cut back by 4 bases and J by 5 bases. The CDR3 coding sequence is TGTGCCAGCAGTGTAGAGGCTAGCGGGACCCACGAGCAGTACTTC. It translates to CASSVEASGTHEQYF. Variable domain in full (rest from reference TRBV2 and TRBJ2-7): EPEVTQTPSHQVTQMGQEVILRCVPISNHLYFYWYRQILGQKVEFLVSFYNNEISEKSEIFDDQFSVERPDGSNFTLKIRSTKLEDSAMYFCASSVEASGTHEQYFGPGTRLTVT.

This clonotype was observed a few times. This chain links TRBV11-3 with TRBJ2-1; the match to TRBD1 covers 7 bases. V trimming: 4 bases; J trimming: 5 bases; junction bases outside the gene matches: 5. The CDR3 length is 14 residues. Germline V CDR1 and CDR2: SGHNT, YENEEA. DNA for the CDR3: TGTGCCAGCAGCTGGACGGGACAGCACAATGAGCAGTTCTTC. It codes for CASSWTGQHNEQFF.

The chain combines TRBV12-3 or TRBV12-4 with TRBJ1-4, with D tentatively TRBD1 (6 bases). CDR3 length equals 13 residues. The V gene lost 5 bases and the J gene lost 8 bases, with 12 bases spanning the gap. CDR3 loop: CASSQGRGEKLFF. The DNA for the CDR3 is TGTGCCAGCAGTCAGGGGCGAGGGGAAAAACTGTTTTTT.

This clonotype was recorded a few times. The rearrangement links TRBV5-6 to TRBJ2-1, with D possibly TRBD2 on 6 matching bases. This CDR3 spans 15 amino acids. Per germline, CDR1 SGHDT and CDR2 YYEEEE. V shed 5 bases and J shed 4 bases, with 16 bases lying between them. CDR3 sequence reads: CASRSTGDLYNEQFF. The CDR3 bases are TGTGCCAGCAGATCTACGGGAGACTTATACAATGAGCAGTTCTTC.

There are a few counts of this clonotype. The chain joins TRBV2 to TRBJ1-2; no clear D gene. The germline V gene has CDR1 SNHLY and CDR2 FYNNEI. This CDR3 contains 12 residues. Trimming pared 6 bases from V and 0 bases from J, leaving 5 bases between. The CDR3 region has the DNA TGTGCCAGCAGGAAAGCTAACTATGGCTACACCTTC. It specifies CASRKANYGYTF. Full variable domain (missing parts from reference TRBV2 and TRBJ1-2): EPEVTQTPSHQVTQMGQEVILRCVPISNHLYFYWYRQILGQKVEFLVSFYNNEISEKSEIFDDQFSVERPDGSNFTLKIRSTKLEDSAMYFCASRKANYGYTFGSGTRLTVV.

In its sample, this clonotype was seen a few times. V is TRBV28 and J is TRBJ2-5; 10 bases match TRBD1. The germline gives CDR1 MDHEN, CDR2 SYDVKM. This CDR3 is 15 amino acids long. The junction had 7 bases not matched to a gene; V was cut back by 4 bases and J by 5 bases. The CDR3 DNA is TGTGCCAGCAGTTCCGATGGGACAGGGGTTGAGACCCAGTACTTC. Protein product: CASSSDGTGVETQYF. Variable domain in full (rest from reference TRBV28 and TRBJ2-5): DVKVTQSSRYLVKRTGEKVFLECVQDMDHENMFWYRQDPGLGLRLIYFSYDVKMKEKGDIPEGYSVSREKKERFSLILESASTNQTSMYLCASSSDGTGVETQYFGPGTRLLVL.

This clonotype was counted many times. V and J are TRBV3-1 and TRBJ2-1; TRBD2 is a possible D gene (5 bases). V lost 4 bases to trimming and J lost 3 bases, with 13 bases between them. Per germline, CDR1 LGHDT and CDR2 YNNKEL (reference sequence). The CDR3 runs 15 residues. The CDR3 DNA sequence: TGTGCCAGCAGCCCCGGACTTCTCTACTACAATGAGCAGTTCTTC. It is translated as CASSPGLLYYNEQFF.

This clonotype was seen many times. The gene calls are TRBV12-3 or TRBV12-4 and TRBJ2-6; D is possibly TRBD2 (6 bases). The germline V and J ends were trimmed by 8 bases and 0 bases, with 14 bases remaining between them. The CDR3 has 16 amino acids. The CDR3 DNA reads TGTGCCAGCGGGGAGGTCGGTCTCTCTGGGGCCAACGTCCTGACTTTC. Its protein product is CASGEVGLSGANVLTF.

This clonotype has a handful of counts. This chain uses TRBV10-3 with TRBJ1-6, with D tentatively TRBD1 (5 bases). The germline V and J ends were trimmed by 3 bases and 7 bases, with 7 bases remaining between them. Germline CDR1 is ENHRY and CDR2 is SYGVKD. The CDR3 has 13 amino acids. This CDR3 reads CAISEQVNSPLHF. The CDR3 DNA follows: TGTGCCATCAGTGAACAGGTGAATTCACCCCTCCACTTT.

This clonotype was picked up a small number of times. The chain uses TRBV6-1 and TRBJ2-1, with D unclear. The CDR3 covers 15 residues. V lost 3 bases and J lost 8, with 17 bases in between. The V gene's germline CDR1 is MNHNS and CDR2 SASEGT. The DNA for the CDR3 is TGTGCCAGCAGTGACGGTGGGGTCGTCTCATATGAGCAGTTCTTC. It specifies CASSDGGVVSYEQFF.

This chain links TRBV13 with TRBJ2-7; 7 bases agree with TRBD1. The CDR3 contains 14 residues. Germline V gene data show CDR1 as PRHDT and CDR2 as FYEKMQ (reference sequence). V shed 5 bases, J shed 4 bases, and the junction held 8 bases outside the gene matches. The CDR3 DNA is TGTGCCAGCAGCCCGATCAGACAGGGTTACGAGCAGTACTTC. Protein: CASSPIRQGYEQYF.

This clonotype was seen more than once but under ten times. The CDR3: CASSGTSGSGDTQYF. In DNA form, the CDR3 reads TGTGCCAGCAGCGGTACTAGCGGGAGCGGGGATACGCAGTATTTT. The chain joins TRBV12-3 or TRBV12-4 to TRBJ2-3, with TRBD2 matching 11 bases. The CDR3 is 15 residues long. V lost 6 bases to trimming and J lost 6 bases; unmatched junction nucleotides: 8.

This clonotype came up a few times. V gene TRBV6-1 combines with J gene TRBJ1-3; the match to TRBD1 covers 7 bases. This CDR3 region has 13 residues. Trimming cost V 6 bases and J 7 bases; bases outside gene matches: 6. CDR1 and CDR2 from the germline V gene are MNHNS and SASEGT. CDR3 protein: CASSHPGGNTIYF. CDR3 sequence (DNA): TGTGCCAGCAGCCATCCAGGGGGGAACACCATATATTTT.

The chain has TRBV12-3 or TRBV12-4 and TRBJ2-2; 9 bases fit TRBD2. J gave up 1 base and V 1 base, and 10 bases lay outside the gene matches. This CDR3 is built from 19 residues. The DNA for the CDR3 is TGTGCCAGCAGTTTAGTCGGCCTAGCGGGGATACTGAACACCGGGGAGCTGTTTTTT. Protein: CASSLVGLAGILNTGELFF.

CDR3 in DNA: TGTGCCAGCAGTTCCTCATTCAGGGGAGACTACGAGCAGTACTTC. This encodes CASSSSFRGDYEQYF. This sequence joins TRBV6-5 and TRBJ2-7, with a weak D call TRBD1 (6 bases). The CDR3 consists of 15 residues. Germline loops: CDR1 MNHEY, CDR2 SVGAGI. The V gene lost 4 bases and the J gene lost 3 bases, with 16 bases spanning the gap.

In its sample, this clonotype was seen a few times. CDR3 nucleotide sequence: TGTGCCACCAGTGATTTTAGACGGGGCAACAATGAGCAGTTCTTC. It encodes CATSDFRRGNNEQFF. V is TRBV24-1 and J is TRBJ2-1; D may match TRBD1 or TRBD2 (5 bases each). CDR1 and CDR2 (germline): KGHDR, SFDVKD. V lost 1 base to trimming and J lost 5 bases, with 11 bases between them. The CDR3 runs 15 residues.

In this sample, this clonotype turned up a few times. The chain uses TRBV4-2 and TRBJ2-1, with D possibly matching TRBD1 (6 bases). V lost 5 bases to trimming and J lost 3 bases, with 14 bases between them. This CDR3 spans 15 amino acids. The germline CDR1 and CDR2 sequences are LGHNA and YNFKEQ. The CDR3 DNA is TGTGCCAGCAGCAATCCGGGACATAACTACAATGAGCAGTTCTTC. Amino acids: CASSNPGHNYNEQFF.

This clonotype was counted a few times. V is TRBV5-1 and J is TRBJ2-7; 16 nucleotides match TRBD2. The CDR3 sequence is 15 residues long. V dropped 7 bases and J dropped 5; count of bases not matched to a gene: 6. CDR1 and CDR2 (germline): SGHRS, YFSETQ. The CDR3: CASRGTSGRANEQYF. CDR3 DNA sequence: TGCGCCAGCCGTGGGACTAGCGGGAGGGCGAACGAGCAGTACTTC. The full variable domain, rest sourced from reference TRBV5-1 and TRBJ2-7, is KAGVTQTPRYLIKTRGQQVTLSCSPISGHRSVSWYQQTPGQGLQFLFEYFSETQRNKGNFPGRFSGRQFSNSRSEMNVSTLELGDSALYLCASRGTSGRANEQYFGPGTRLTVT.

This clonotype was counted ten times or more. The rearrangement joins TRBV12-3 or TRBV12-4 to TRBJ1-5, with D unresolved. The length of the CDR3 is 13 residues. The V and J ends lost 3 bases and 6 bases respectively, with 9 bases between them. The chain's CDR3 is CASSFTARQPQHF. As DNA, the CDR3 is TGTGCCAGCAGTTTTACCGCTCGTCAGCCCCAGCATTTT.

This clonotype showed up just a few times. V gene TRBV7-2 combines with J gene TRBJ2-2; D is unclear. The V end lost 1 base, the J end lost 7 bases, and 10 bases lay between the germline ends. The length of the CDR3 is 14 residues. Germline CDR1 is SGHTA and CDR2 is FQGNSA. The chain's CDR3 is CASSLGQIHGELFF. The CDR3, as DNA: TGTGCCAGCAGCTTAGGCCAGATTCACGGGGAGCTGTTTTTT.

The rearrangement uses TRBV20-1 and TRBJ1-4; D remains ambiguous. The V gene's germline CDR1 is DFQATT and CDR2 SNEGSKA (reference sequence). The CDR3 runs to 15 residues. Deletions cut 0 bases from V and 5 bases from J, with 13 bases between. In nucleotides, the CDR3 is TGCAGTGCTAGAGACCCGCGGGCTGACAATGAAAAACTGTTTTTT. Translating it yields CSARDPRADNEKLFF.

This clonotype was detected a few times. This chain joins TRBV29-1 and TRBJ2-7; D remains ambiguous. Trimming took 6 bases from V and 0 from J, leaving 9 bases between them. The CDR3 is made up of 12 amino acids. The germline V gene encodes CDR1 SQVTM and CDR2 ANQGSEA. CDR3 region: CSVLDGSYEQYF. CDR3 nucleotides: TGCAGCGTGTTGGACGGCTCCTACGAGCAGTACTTC.

The chain couples TRBV15 to TRBJ1-1, with a possible D match to TRBD1 (5 bases). The CDR3 consists of 16 residues. V shed 1 base and J shed 2 bases, with 14 bases lying between them. CDR1 is LNHNV, CDR2 YYDKDF, per germline (reference sequence). CDR3 nucleotides: TGTGCCACCAGCAGAGTTCCCTCAGGGATTAACACTGAAGCTTTCTTT. The encoded protein is CATSRVPSGINTEAFF.

The chain uses TRBV7-9 and TRBJ2-5; D gene uncertain. Germline lookup yields CDR1 SEHNR and CDR2 FQNEAQ (reference sequence). The CDR3 length is 15 residues. Deletions cut 5 bases from V and 2 bases from J, with 15 bases between. CDR3: CASSPPDTIQETQYF. DNA for the CDR3: TGTGCCAGCAGCCCGCCCGATACTATTCAAGAGACCCAGTACTTC.

The chain recombines TRBV29-1 with TRBJ2-5; D is possibly TRBD1 (5 bases). This CDR3 contains 14 residues. Germline values: CDR1 SQVTM, CDR2 ANQGSEA. V was trimmed by 4 bases and J by 5 bases, leaving 17 bases between them. The CDR3 DNA is TGCAGCGTTGTTTCGCGACAGATAAGGGAGACCCAGTACTTC. Translated: CSVVSRQIRETQYF.

V usage is TRBV7-2 and J usage is TRBJ2-2; D is ambiguous. Trimming shortened V by 4 bases and J by 5 bases, and 14 bases separated the two germline ends. This CDR3 has 15 amino acids. The germline CDR1 and CDR2 sequences are SGHTA and FQGNSA. CDR3 nucleotides: TGTGCCAGCAGCTCAAAGGGAATTCATACCGGGGAGCTGTTTTTT. Translation: CASSSKGIHTGELFF.

This clonotype was observed at least ten times. This chain joins TRBV5-6 and TRBJ1-5; 7 bases are a match to TRBD1. Unmatched junction bases numbered 9, after V lost 4 bases and J lost 5 bases. CDR3 length: 15 amino acids. Germline V gene lookup returns CDR1 SGHDT and CDR2 YYEEEE. The CDR3 loop reads CASSLGTAGDQPQHF. CDR3 nucleotide sequence: TGTGCCAGCAGCCTCGGGACAGCGGGCGATCAGCCCCAGCATTTT.

This clonotype was counted a few times. The rearrangement joins TRBV5-1 to TRBJ1-6; 9 bases align to TRBD1. The V gene end was trimmed by 4 bases and the J gene end by 10 bases; junction bases not matched to a gene: 9. Per the germline V gene, CDR1 is SGHRS and CDR2 is YFSETQ. The CDR3 is made up of 15 amino acids. The CDR3 region is CASSPGTGLGSPLHF. The CDR3, as DNA: TGCGCCAGCAGCCCCGGGACAGGGCTGGGGTCACCCCTCCACTTT.

V usage is TRBV12-3 or TRBV12-4 and J usage is TRBJ2-2; D is uncertain. Trimming pared 9 bases from V and 1 base from J, leaving 6 bases between. The CDR3 extends over 12 amino acids. In nucleotides, the CDR3 is TGTGCCAGTAACAAGAACACCGGGGAGCTGTTTTTT. This sequence encodes CASNKNTGELFF.

This clonotype has a handful of counts. The chain is built from TRBV19 and TRBJ1-2; D not resolved. V was pared by 4 bases and J by 2 bases, with 8 bases between. The germline gives CDR1 LNHDA, CDR2 SQIVND (reference sequence). There are 13 residues in the CDR3. CDR3 protein: CASSTRMNYGYTF. The CDR3 DNA reads TGTGCCAGTAGTACGAGGATGAACTATGGCTACACCTTC.

The gene calls are TRBV11-2 and TRBJ1-2; possibly TRBD1 for D (5 bases). Germline V lookup: CDR1 SGHAT, CDR2 FQNNGV. The V gene lost 7 bases and the J gene lost 8 bases, with 11 bases spanning the gap. The CDR3 runs to 11 residues. The CDR3 loop reads CASTGAEGYTF. The CDR3 DNA sequence: TGTGCCAGCACCGGGGCAGAAGGCTACACCTTC.